This TCR beta chain was found in a study of siplizumab effects on memory and regulatory T cells. Overall study findings and caveats: For siplizumab cultures, the suppressive function of their proliferating Tregs was not confirmed. The authors could not assign a naive or memory phenotype to roughly 75-95% of proliferating CD4+ or CD8+ clones. Tracing alloreactive clones into unstimulated subsets worked for only a minor fraction of them.

Per individual sample, 100,000 or so TCR templates were assayed. Only in-frame clones appear in the TCRdb table, and some are missing; sequencing was by immunoSEQ multiplex PCR. The sample includes just under 20,000 clones, around 40% seen only once; the top ten take 6% to 6.5%. There are 15 residues in the CDR3. V shed 6 bases and J shed 0 bases, with 14 bases lying between them. Germline values: CDR1 MNHEY, CDR2 SVGAGI. The mixed lymphocyte reaction cells underwent coculture at 37°C for approximately six days. A word on this clone: Its antigen is not known.

V is TRBV6-5 and J is TRBJ1-1; tentatively, D is TRBD1 (5 bases). The source material was CFSE-low (dividing) CD4+ T cells sorted from an allogeneic mixed lymphocyte reaction. This TCR came from a human donor in good health; the cells came from an allogeneic mixed lymphocyte reaction. Some clones in this sample may be carry-over from other donors' samples. The CDR3 DNA follows: TGTGCCAGCAGAACCGGGACGGCCATGAACACTGAAGCTTTCTTT. This codes for CASRTGTAMNTEAFF.